A single sample is the source of the 32 T cell receptor beta chains below, sequenced in a study of post-analysis software for immune sequencing data. The study's findings and limits: Compared with controls, patients had more of about 5 TRBV segments, including TRBV5-6, TRBV5-1 and TRBV20-1.

Their target antigens are unknown. Unique molecular identifiers had been added to the TCR beta cDNA libraries. TCRdb independently ran MiXCR on the PCR reads; one entry per CDR3 protein. The table lists about half a million distinct CDR3 sequences, nearly 45% of them singletons. Sequences were obtained from blood. The receptors derive from a girl aged 10 to 17 with multiple sclerosis.

In this sample, this clonotype turned up a few times. This chain uses TRBV9 with TRBJ1-5; TRBD1 is a possible D gene (5 bases). Germline lookup yields CDR1 SGDLS and CDR2 YYNGEE. The CDR3 has 12 amino acids. With 4 bases removed from V and 10 bases from J, the gap between germline ends came to 12 bases. Here the CDR3 DNA reads TGTGCCAGCAGCCCCGGCGGGGGTCCCCAGCATTTT. Translation: CASSPGGGPQHF.

This clonotype was counted a few times. This chain joins TRBV7-3 and TRBJ2-5; 14 bases are a match to TRBD2. With 5 bases clipped from V and 4 bases from J, the junction kept 6 bases outside the gene matches. Germline V CDR1 and CDR2: SGHTA, FQGTGA. The CDR3 runs 16 residues. Here the CDR3 reads CASSLMGLAGAETQYF. CDR3 in DNA: TGTGCCAGCAGCCTGATGGGACTAGCGGGAGCAGAGACCCAGTACTTC. The full variable domain, its missing parts supplied by reference TRBV7-3 and TRBJ2-5, is GAGVSQTPSNKVTEKGKYVELRCDPISGHTALYWYRQSLGQGPEFLIYFQGTGAADDSGLPNDRFFAVRPEGSVSTLKIQRTERGDSAVYLCASSLMGLAGAETQYFGPGTRLLVL.

This clonotype was seen only a few times. The chain links TRBV4-1 to TRBJ2-1, with 8 positions matching TRBD2. Germline V CDR1 and CDR2: MGHRA, YSYEKL. V was clipped by 1 base and J by 3 bases; unmatched bases: 5. The CDR3 sequence is 16 residues long. The CDR3 reads CASSQAVGGGYNEQFF. Here the CDR3 DNA reads TGCGCCAGCAGCCAAGCTGTCGGGGGGGGCTACAATGAGCAGTTCTTC.

The chain recombines TRBV20-1 with TRBJ2-1, with 7 bases matching TRBD2. Germline V gene lookup returns CDR1 DFQATT and CDR2 SNEGSKA (reference sequence). The CDR3 consists of 17 residues. V trimming: 6 bases; J trimming: 0 bases; junction bases outside the gene matches: 14. CDR3 bases: TGCAGTGCCCCCCTGTTGGCGGGAGATTTCTCCTACAATGAGCAGTTCTTC. Residues: CSAPLLAGDFSYNEQFF.

The chain carries TRBV29-1 and TRBJ1-5; D is unresolved. The CDR3 runs to 13 residues. Trimming stripped 5 bases from V and 0 bases from J, with 8 bases between. Germline loops: CDR1 SQVTM, CDR2 ANQGSEA. CDR3 sequence reads: CSVWVDSNQPQHF. The CDR3 DNA reads as TGCAGCGTTTGGGTGGATAGCAATCAGCCCCAGCATTTT.

This clonotype was recorded once. V gene TRBV4-1 combines with J gene TRBJ2-3, with 10 bases identical to TRBD1. The germline V gene encodes CDR1 MGHRA and CDR2 YSYEKL. Losses at the gene ends were 5 bases for V and 5 bases for J; bases not matched to a gene: 7. The CDR3 consists of 15 residues. The CDR3 here is CASSAQDRGIDTQYF. The DNA for the CDR3 is TGCGCCAGCAGCGCCCAGGACAGGGGGATAGATACGCAGTATTTT.

V usage is TRBV9 and J usage is TRBJ2-4; D perhaps matches TRBD2 (6 bases). The better agreement between TRBJ2-5 and the DNA end casts doubt on the J call. Germline lookup yields CDR1 SGDLS and CDR2 YYNGEE. There are 15 residues in the CDR3. CDR3 region: CASSVVGEAAETQYF. The CDR3 nucleotides are TGTGCCAGCAGCGTAGTGGGGGAGGCTGCGGAGACCCAGTACTTC.

The CDR3: CASSMGTSFYKQYF. As DNA, the CDR3 is TGCGCCAGCAGCATGGGGACAAGCTTCTACAAGCAGTACTTC. V usage is TRBV5-1 and J usage is TRBJ2-5; possibly TRBD1 for D (6 bases). The CDR3 is 14 residues long. Germline V lookup: CDR1 SGHRS, CDR2 YFSETQ. With 4 bases removed from V and 11 bases from J, the gap between germline ends came to 21 bases.

This sequence joins TRBV25-1 and TRBJ2-7; 8 positions agree with TRBD1. The CDR3 covers 14 residues. Germline CDR1 and CDR2: MGHDK and SYGVNS. V gave up 3 bases and J gave up 6 bases; unmatched junction bases: 7. The CDR3 loop reads CASSDTGTGGEQYF. The CDR3 DNA reads as TGTGCCAGCAGTGATACCGGGACAGGAGGCGAGCAGTACTTC.

The chain carries TRBV7-2 and TRBJ2-5; weak D call: TRBD2 (6 bases). V lost 5 bases to trimming and J lost 11 bases, with 21 bases between them. The CDR3 totals 14 residues. Germline assignment: CDR1 SGHTA and CDR2 FQGNSA. CDR3 DNA sequence: TGTGCCAGCAGCGCTCCGGGACTCTCATGGGGGCAGTACTTC. Translated: CASSAPGLSWGQYF.

The V and J genes are TRBV5-1 and TRBJ2-7; TRBD1 agrees at 7 bases. CDR3 size: 15 residues. V was clipped by 4 bases and J by 0 bases; unmatched bases: 7. CDR1 and CDR2 (germline): SGHRS, YFSETQ. CDR3 in DNA: TGCGCCAGCAGCGCCCGACAGGGAAGCTCCTACGAGCAGTACTTC. It specifies CASSARQGSSYEQYF.

The chain is built from TRBV20-1 and TRBJ2-5, with a possible D match to TRBD2 (6 bases). Trimming took 5 bases from V and 1 from J, leaving 17 bases between them. Germline V gene sequence: CDR1 DFQATT, CDR2 SNEGSKA (reference sequence). The CDR3 spans 15 residues. The CDR3 DNA reads as TGCAGTGCTCGAGGTCTTCGGGAGTCCCAAGAGACCCAGTACTTC. It codes for CSARGLRESQETQYF.

The chain uses TRBV29-1 and TRBJ1-1, with D perhaps TRBD1 (5 bases). V was clipped by 7 bases and J by 7 bases, with 13 bases between them. The CDR3 runs 11 residues. CDR1 SQVTM and CDR2 ANQGSEA come from the germline V gene. The CDR3 DNA reads TGCAGCGGATACCGGGACGGTGAAGCTTTCTTT. Its protein is CSGYRDGEAFF.

The chain couples TRBV20-1 to TRBJ2-5; 10 bases fit TRBD2. The CDR3 length is 14 residues. CDR1 DFQATT and CDR2 SNEGSKA come from the germline V gene (reference sequence). V was pared by 5 bases and J by 2 bases, with 5 bases of the junction left unmatched. CDR3 sequence reads: CSALISGRQETQYF. CDR3 nucleotides: TGCAGTGCTCTCATTAGCGGGAGGCAAGAGACCCAGTACTTC.

The sample holds a few counts of this clonotype. The chain employs TRBV28 and TRBJ2-7; D is unresolved. V gave up 8 bases and J gave up 4 bases, with 6 bases separating them. The CDR3 is made up of 10 amino acids. Germline V gene lookup returns CDR1 MDHEN and CDR2 SYDVKM. DNA for the CDR3: TGTGCCAGCGTAGGATACGAGCAGTACTTC. It translates to CASVGYEQYF.

In this sample, this clonotype turned up a few times. V and J are TRBV20-1 and TRBJ2-1; TRBD2 matches 11 bases. The CDR3 totals 13 residues. The V gene's germline CDR1 is DFQATT and CDR2 SNEGSKA (reference sequence). With 7 bases clipped from V and 2 bases from J, the junction kept 1 base outside the gene matches. As DNA, the CDR3 is TGCAGTGTAGCGGGAGGGGCCTACAATGAGCAGTTCTTC. Translated, it gives CSVAGGAYNEQFF.

This CDR3 is CASSTGGYSTDTQYF. The CDR3 bases are TGTGCCAGCAGCACTGGAGGCTATAGCACAGATACGCAGTATTTT. The chain combines TRBV7-3 with TRBJ2-3; tentative D call: TRBD2 (5 bases). The ends were cut back, 5 bases at V and 0 bases at J, with 12 bases in the middle. The CDR3 consists of 15 residues. Per germline, CDR1 SGHTA and CDR2 FQGTGA.

This sequence joins TRBV11-2 and TRBJ2-1, with no clear D. V lost 4 bases and J lost 10, with 11 bases in between. This CDR3 has 12 residues. Germline V gene data show CDR1 as SGHAT and CDR2 as FQNNGV. CDR3 DNA sequence: TGTGCCAGCAGCTCCCCCGCCCCAGAGCAGTTCTTC. It translates to CASSSPAPEQFF.

CDR3 loop: CASSPPGLAGVGYNEQFF. The CDR3 DNA is TGTGCCAGCAGTCCCCCCGGGCTAGCGGGAGTTGGCTACAATGAGCAGTTCTTC. The V gene is TRBV7-9, the J gene TRBJ2-1; 10 bases fit TRBD2. The trim removed 6 bases at V and 3 bases at J, leaving 14 bases unmatched. The CDR3 extends over 18 amino acids. Germline V gene data show CDR1 as SEHNR and CDR2 as FQNEAQ (reference sequence). Using reference TRBV7-9 and TRBJ2-1 for the parts outside the CDR3, the full variable domain is DTGVSQNPRHKITKRGQNVTFRCDPISEHNRLYWYRQTLGQGPEFLTYFQNEAQLEKSRLLSDRFSAERPKGSFSTLEIQRTEQGDSAMYLCASSPPGLAGVGYNEQFFGPGTRLTVL.

Only a few counts were recorded for this clonotype. V usage is TRBV6-5 and J usage is TRBJ2-7, with a weak D call TRBD2 (5 bases). The CDR3 spans 12 residues. Trimming removed 0 bases from V and 6 bases from J, with 6 bases in between. In germline, CDR1 is MNHEY, CDR2 SVGAGI. The CDR3 nucleotides read TGTGCCAGCAGTTACTCAGGGAGCGAGCAGTACTTC. Its translation is CASSYSGSEQYF.

This clonotype came up many times. The chain recombines TRBV7-3 with TRBJ1-2; tentatively, D is TRBD1 (5 bases). V was pared by 2 bases and J by 5 bases, with 9 bases between. Germline V gene sequence: CDR1 SGHTA, CDR2 FQGTGA. The CDR3 length is 13 residues. DNA for the CDR3: TGTGCCAGCAGCTTACAGGGTACTTATGGCTACACCTTC. This codes for CASSLQGTYGYTF.

This clonotype occurred a few times. The rearrangement uses TRBV5-1 and TRBJ2-6, with no clear D. The V gene lost 0 bases and the J gene lost 1 base, with 8 bases spanning the gap. CDR3 length equals 16 residues. Germline loops: CDR1 SGHRS, CDR2 YFSETQ. CDR3 amino acids: CASSLAPNSGANVLTF. The CDR3 DNA is TGCGCCAGCAGCTTGGCCCCCAATTCTGGGGCCAACGTCCTGACTTTC.

CDR3 in amino acids: CSATNGLAGYEQYF. CDR3 DNA sequence: TGCAGTGCCACGAACGGACTAGCGGGCTACGAGCAGTACTTC. This chain links TRBV20-1 with TRBJ2-4; the match to TRBD2 covers 11 bases. Near its end, the DNA agrees better with TRBJ2-7, so the J call may be wrong. The length of the CDR3 is 14 residues. CDR1 and CDR2 from the germline V gene are DFQATT and SNEGSKA (reference sequence).

The CDR3 reads CASSGQGYTAEAFF. The CDR3 DNA is TGTGCCAGCAGTGGACAGGGATACACTGCTGAAGCTTTCTTT. The chain recombines TRBV6-1 with TRBJ1-1, with TRBD1 matching 7 bases. Germline V gene data show CDR1 as MNHNS and CDR2 as SASEGT. The CDR3 extends over 14 amino acids. The ends lost 4 bases at V and 6 bases at J; junction bases unmatched: 8.

The chain joins TRBV9 to TRBJ2-7, with D perhaps matching TRBD2 (6 bases). V was trimmed by 0 bases and J by 5 bases, leaving 12 bases between them. Germline V lookup: CDR1 SGDLS, CDR2 YYNGEE. This CDR3 region has 14 residues. For the CDR3, the DNA is TGTGCCAGCAGCGTAGACGGGAGTAGGAACGAGCAGTACTTC. Translating it yields CASSVDGSRNEQYF.

This clonotype was observed a few times. The J gene is TRBJ1-1, the V gene TRBV10-3; D might be TRBD1 (6 bases). V was cut by 3 bases and J by 2 bases, with 10 bases left in between. This CDR3 region has 14 residues. CDR1 is ENHRY and CDR2 is SYGVKD in the germline V gene. CDR3 bases: TGTGCCATCAGTGACCCGGGACACAACACTGAAGCTTTCTTT. This encodes CAISDPGHNTEAFF.

The chain is built from TRBV28 and TRBJ2-6; D remains ambiguous. The CDR3 covers 13 residues. The ends were cut back, 6 bases at V and 4 bases at J, with 7 bases in the middle. Germline CDR1 and CDR2: MDHEN and SYDVKM. CDR3 amino acids: CASRPGGANVLTF. CDR3 sequence (DNA): TGTGCCAGCAGACCTGGGGGGGCCAACGTCCTGACTTTC.

The rearrangement uses TRBV4-2 and TRBJ2-7; 14 bases match TRBD2. V trimming: 4 bases; J trimming: 3 bases; junction bases outside the gene matches: 5. There are 16 residues in the CDR3. CDR1 is LGHNA and CDR2 is YNFKEQ in the germline V gene. CDR3 DNA sequence: TGTGCCAGCAGCCGAGACGGGACTAGCGGGAGCTACGAGCAGTACTTC. Its protein product is CASSRDGTSGSYEQYF.

In this sample, this clonotype turned up a few times. The chain recombines TRBV7-2 with TRBJ2-1; D might be TRBD1 (6 bases). Trimming pared 1 base from V and 7 bases from J, leaving 17 bases between. The CDR3 contains 16 residues. From germline, CDR1 is SGHTA and CDR2 FQGNSA. The CDR3 bases are TGTGCCAGCAGCTTAGTAGGTGTAGTAGGGGGTAATGAGCAGTTCTTC. This encodes CASSLVGVVGGNEQFF.

The rearrangement links TRBV4-3 to TRBJ2-3; D might be TRBD2 (5 bases). Germline CDR1 reads LGHNA; CDR2 reads YSLEER. This CDR3 spans 15 amino acids. V gave up 0 bases and J gave up 4 bases, with 11 bases separating them. The CDR3 loop reads CASSQDRLAADTQYF. The CDR3, as DNA: TGCGCCAGCAGCCAAGATCGCCTAGCAGCAGATACGCAGTATTTT.

This clonotype has only a few counts. The chain employs TRBV20-1 and TRBJ2-5; D gene ambiguous. Trimming stripped 6 bases from V and 5 bases from J, with 7 bases between. This CDR3 spans 10 amino acids. Germline V gives CDR1 DFQATT, CDR2 SNEGSKA (reference sequence). The DNA of the CDR3 is TGCAGTGCCCTTTGGGAGACCCAGTACTTC. It yields the protein CSALWETQYF.

The CDR3, as DNA: TGTGCCAGCAGCTTGCCAGCCGGAACTACGTATGGCTACACCTTC. Translation: CASSLPAGTTYGYTF. The chain employs TRBV5-6 and TRBJ1-2; D remains ambiguous. This CDR3 has 15 residues. V shed 1 base and J shed 5 bases, with 15 bases lying between them. The germline V gene has CDR1 SGHDT and CDR2 YYEEEE. The entire variable domain, with the rest obtained from reference TRBV5-6 and TRBJ1-2, is as follows: DAGVTQSPTHLIKTRGQQVTLRCSPKSGHDTVSWYQQALGQGPQFIFQYYEEEERQRGNFPDRFSGHQFPNYSSELNVNALLLGDSALYLCASSLPAGTTYGYTFGSGTRLTVV.